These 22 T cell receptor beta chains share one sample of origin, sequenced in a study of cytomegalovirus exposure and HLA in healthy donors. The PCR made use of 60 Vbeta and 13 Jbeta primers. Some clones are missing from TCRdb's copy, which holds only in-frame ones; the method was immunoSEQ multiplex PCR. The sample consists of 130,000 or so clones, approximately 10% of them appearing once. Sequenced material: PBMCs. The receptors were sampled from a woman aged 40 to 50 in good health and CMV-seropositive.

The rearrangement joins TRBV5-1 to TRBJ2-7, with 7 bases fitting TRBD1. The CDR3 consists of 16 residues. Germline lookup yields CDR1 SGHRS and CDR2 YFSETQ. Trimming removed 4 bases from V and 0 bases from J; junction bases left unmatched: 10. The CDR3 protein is CASSKNRGRGSYEQYF. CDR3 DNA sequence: TGCGCCAGCAGCAAAAACAGGGGAAGAGGCTCCTACGAGCAGTACTTC. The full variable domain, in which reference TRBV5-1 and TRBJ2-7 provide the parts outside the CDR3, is KAGVTQTPRYLIKTRGQQVTLSCSPISGHRSVSWYQQTPGQGLQFLFEYFSETQRNKGNFPGRFSGRQFSNSRSEMNVSTLELGDSALYLCASSKNRGRGSYEQYFGPGTRLTVT.

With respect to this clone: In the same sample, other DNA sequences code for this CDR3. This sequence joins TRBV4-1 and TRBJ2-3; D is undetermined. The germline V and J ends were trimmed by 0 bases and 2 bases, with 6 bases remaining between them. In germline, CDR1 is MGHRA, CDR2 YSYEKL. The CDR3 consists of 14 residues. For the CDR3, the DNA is TGCGCCAGCAGCCAAGAGGGCTCCACAGATACGCAGTATTTT. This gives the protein CASSQEGSTDTQYF.

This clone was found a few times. CDR3 in amino acids: CASSHRGHNEQFF. The CDR3 DNA is TGTGCCAGCAGCCACAGGGGGCACAATGAGCAGTTCTTC. The V and J genes are TRBV7-9 and TRBJ2-1; TRBD1 agrees at 9 bases. Germline V gives CDR1 SEHNR, CDR2 FQNEAQ (reference sequence). Germline trimming cut 5 bases from V and 5 bases from J; bases unmatched to any gene: 1. The CDR3 is 13 residues long.

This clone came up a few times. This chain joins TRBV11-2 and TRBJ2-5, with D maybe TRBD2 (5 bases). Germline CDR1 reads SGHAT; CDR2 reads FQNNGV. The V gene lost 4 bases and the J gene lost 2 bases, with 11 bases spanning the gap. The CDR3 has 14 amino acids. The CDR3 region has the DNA TGTGCCAGCAGCTCCCGGACTCGACAAGAGACCCAGTACTTC. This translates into CASSSRTRQETQYF.

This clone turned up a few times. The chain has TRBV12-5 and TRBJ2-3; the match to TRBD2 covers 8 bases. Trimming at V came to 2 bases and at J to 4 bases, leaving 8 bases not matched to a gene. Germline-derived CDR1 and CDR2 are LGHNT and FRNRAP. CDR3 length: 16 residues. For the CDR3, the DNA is TGTGCTAGTGGTTTGACACTCAGCGGGAGCGCAGATACGCAGTATTTT. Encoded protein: CASGLTLSGSADTQYF.

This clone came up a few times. The CDR3 protein is CASSETAGNNEQFF. CDR3 nucleotides: TGCGCCAGCAGTGAGACGGCGGGGAACAATGAGCAGTTCTTC. V gene TRBV10-1 combines with J gene TRBJ2-1; the D gene is possibly TRBD2 (6 bases). Germline CDR1 is WNHNN and CDR2 is SYGVQD (reference sequence). This CDR3 has 14 residues. Deletions cut 2 bases from V and 5 bases from J, with 10 bases between.

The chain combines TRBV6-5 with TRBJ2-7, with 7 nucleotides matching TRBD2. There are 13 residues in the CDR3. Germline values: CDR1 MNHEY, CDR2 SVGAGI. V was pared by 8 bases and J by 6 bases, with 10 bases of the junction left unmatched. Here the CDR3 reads CASGYSGEGEQYF. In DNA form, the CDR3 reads TGTGCCAGCGGATACAGCGGGGAAGGCGAGCAGTACTTC.

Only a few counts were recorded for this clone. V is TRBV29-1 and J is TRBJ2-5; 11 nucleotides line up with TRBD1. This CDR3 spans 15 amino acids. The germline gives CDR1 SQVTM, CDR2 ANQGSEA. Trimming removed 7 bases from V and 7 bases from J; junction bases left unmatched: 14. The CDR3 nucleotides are TGCAGCGGGGCTCTCGGGACAGGGGGACTAGGGACCCAGTACTTC. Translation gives CSGALGTGGLGTQYF.

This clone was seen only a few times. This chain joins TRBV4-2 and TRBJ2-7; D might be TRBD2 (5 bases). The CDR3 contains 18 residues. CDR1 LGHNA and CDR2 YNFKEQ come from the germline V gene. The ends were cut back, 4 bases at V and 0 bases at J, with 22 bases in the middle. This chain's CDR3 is CASSPSEPPGLSSYEQYF. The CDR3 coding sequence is TGTGCCAGCAGCCCTTCGGAACCGCCCGGACTTAGCTCCTACGAGCAGTACTTC.

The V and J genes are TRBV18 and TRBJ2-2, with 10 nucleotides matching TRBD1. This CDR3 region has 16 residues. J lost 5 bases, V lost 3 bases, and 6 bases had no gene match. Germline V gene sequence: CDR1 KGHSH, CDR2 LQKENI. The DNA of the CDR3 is TGTGCCAGCTCACCGACGGGGACAGGGGCTACCGGGGAGCTGTTTTTT. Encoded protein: CASSPTGTGATGELFF.

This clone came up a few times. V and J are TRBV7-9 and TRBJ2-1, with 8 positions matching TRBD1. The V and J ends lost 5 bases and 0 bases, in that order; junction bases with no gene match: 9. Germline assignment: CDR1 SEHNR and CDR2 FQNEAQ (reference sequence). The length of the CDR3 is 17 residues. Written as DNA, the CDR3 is TGTGCCAGCAGCCCCCGGACAGGGAAGCCCTCCTACAATGAGCAGTTCTTC. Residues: CASSPRTGKPSYNEQFF.

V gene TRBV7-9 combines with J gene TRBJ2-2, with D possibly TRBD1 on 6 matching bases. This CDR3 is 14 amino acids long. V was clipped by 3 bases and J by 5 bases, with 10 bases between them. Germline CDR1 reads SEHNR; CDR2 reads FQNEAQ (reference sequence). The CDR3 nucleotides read TGTGCCAGCAGCTTTGAGGGGGAAACCGGGGAGCTGTTTTTT. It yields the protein CASSFEGETGELFF.

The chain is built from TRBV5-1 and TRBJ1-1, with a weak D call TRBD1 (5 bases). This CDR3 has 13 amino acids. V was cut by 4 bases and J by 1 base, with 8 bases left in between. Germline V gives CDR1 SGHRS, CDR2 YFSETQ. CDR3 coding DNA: TGCGCCAGCAGCCCGGACACGAACACTGAAGCTTTCTTT. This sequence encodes CASSPDTNTEAFF.

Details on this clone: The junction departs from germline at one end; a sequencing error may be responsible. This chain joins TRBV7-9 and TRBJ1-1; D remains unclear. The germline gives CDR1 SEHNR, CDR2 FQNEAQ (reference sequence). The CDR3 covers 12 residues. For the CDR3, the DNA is TGTGCCAGCAGCTTAGGTGACACTGAAGTTTTCTTT. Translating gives CASSLGDTEVFF.

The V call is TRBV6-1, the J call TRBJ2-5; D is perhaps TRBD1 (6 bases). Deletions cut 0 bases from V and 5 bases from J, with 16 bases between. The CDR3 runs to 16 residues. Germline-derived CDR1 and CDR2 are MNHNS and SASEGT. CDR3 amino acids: CASSEARTVYGETQYF. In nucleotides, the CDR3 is TGTGCCAGCAGTGAAGCCAGGACAGTTTATGGGGAGACCCAGTACTTC.

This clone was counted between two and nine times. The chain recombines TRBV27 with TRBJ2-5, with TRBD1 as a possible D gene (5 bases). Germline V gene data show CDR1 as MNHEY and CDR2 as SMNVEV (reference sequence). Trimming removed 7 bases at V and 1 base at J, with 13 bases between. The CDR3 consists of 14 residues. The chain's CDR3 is CASMVDSSQETQYF. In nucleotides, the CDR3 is TGTGCCAGCATGGTAGACAGTTCCCAAGAGACCCAGTACTTC.

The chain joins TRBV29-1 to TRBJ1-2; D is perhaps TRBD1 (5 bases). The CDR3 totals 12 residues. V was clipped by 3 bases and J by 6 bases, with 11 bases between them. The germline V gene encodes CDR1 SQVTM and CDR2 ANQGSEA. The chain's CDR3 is CSVDEGGDGYTF. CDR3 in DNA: TGCAGCGTTGATGAGGGAGGGGATGGCTACACCTTC.

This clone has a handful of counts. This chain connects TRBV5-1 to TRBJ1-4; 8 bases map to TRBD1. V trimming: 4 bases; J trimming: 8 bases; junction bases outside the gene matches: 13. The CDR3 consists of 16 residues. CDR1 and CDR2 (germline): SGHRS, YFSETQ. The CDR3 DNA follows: TGCGCCAGCAGCACTTCAGGACAGGGAGTGGGGGAAAAACTGTTTTTT. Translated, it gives CASSTSGQGVGEKLFF.

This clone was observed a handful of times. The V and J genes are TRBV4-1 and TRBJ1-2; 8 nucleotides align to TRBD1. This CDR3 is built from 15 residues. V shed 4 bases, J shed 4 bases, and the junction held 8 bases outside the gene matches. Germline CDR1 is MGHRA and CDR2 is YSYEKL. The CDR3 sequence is CASSLRQGPFYGYTF. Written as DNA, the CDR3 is TGCGCCAGCAGCCTGCGACAGGGGCCCTTCTATGGCTACACCTTC.

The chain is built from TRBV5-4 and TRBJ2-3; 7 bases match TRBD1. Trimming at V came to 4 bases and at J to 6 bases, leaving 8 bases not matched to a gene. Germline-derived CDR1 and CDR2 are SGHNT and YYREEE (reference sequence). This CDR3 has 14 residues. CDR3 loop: CASSGGQYRDTQYF. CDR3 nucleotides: TGTGCCAGCAGCGGGGGACAGTACAGGGATACGCAGTATTTT. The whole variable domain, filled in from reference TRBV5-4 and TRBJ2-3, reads ETGVTQSPTHLIKTRGQQVTLRCSSQSGHNTVSWYQQALGQGPQFIFQYYREEENGRGNFPPRFSGLQFPNYSSELNVNALELDDSALYLCASSGGQYRDTQYFGPGTRLTVL.

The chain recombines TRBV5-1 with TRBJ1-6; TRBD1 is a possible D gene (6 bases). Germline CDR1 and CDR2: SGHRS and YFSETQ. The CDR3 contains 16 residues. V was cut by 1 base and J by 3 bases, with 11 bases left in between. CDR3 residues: CASSLLGRGYNSPLHF. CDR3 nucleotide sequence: TGCGCCAGCAGCTTGCTCGGCAGGGGCTATAATTCACCCCTCCACTTT.

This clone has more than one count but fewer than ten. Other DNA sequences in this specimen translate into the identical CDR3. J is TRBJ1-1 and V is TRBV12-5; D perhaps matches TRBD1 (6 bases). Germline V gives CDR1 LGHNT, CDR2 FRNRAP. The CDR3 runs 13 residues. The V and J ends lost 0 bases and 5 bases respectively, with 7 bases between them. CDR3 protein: CASGLVQGTEAFF. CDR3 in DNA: TGTGCTAGTGGTTTGGTCCAGGGGACTGAAGCTTTCTTT.